These 17 T cell receptor beta chains came from one sample sequenced in a study of T cells in Graves' hyperthyroidism and ophthalmopathy. Using RNA transcripts as the source, TCR beta CDR3 regions were amplified. HTBI primers drove first-round RT-PCR of the TCR CDR3. TCRdb called the multiplex PCR reads again in MiXCR, with one record for every CDR3 protein. The table records roughly 520,000 distinct CDR3 sequences, roughly 25% of them present only once. Sequenced sample: blood. The receptors originated from a woman under 40 with Graves' ophthalmopathy.

J is TRBJ2-3 and V is TRBV20-1; no reliable D call. The CDR3 contains 17 residues. CDR1 and CDR2 from the germline V gene are DFQATT and SNEGSKA (reference sequence). The V end lost 0 bases, the J end lost 1 base, and 17 bases lay between the germline ends. The CDR3 loop reads CSARDSQRLSRTDTQYF. The DNA of the CDR3 is TGCAGTGCTAGAGATTCGCAGAGGCTTTCTCGCACAGATACGCAGTATTTT.

This clonotype was observed at least ten times. V gene TRBV6-4 combines with J gene TRBJ1-2; the D gene is possibly TRBD1 (6 bases). Trimming left V 4 bases short and J 0 bases short, with 33 bases between. Germline V gene lookup returns CDR1 MRHNA and CDR2 SNTAGT. CDR3 length: 22 residues. In DNA form, the CDR3 reads TGTGCCAGCAGTGCTCGGGGGGCTGCGGGACTCAATTTTGATGGAGCTAACTATGGCTACACCTTC. It specifies CASSARGAAGLNFDGANYGYTF.

This clonotype was counted ten times or more. This sequence joins TRBV19 and TRBJ1-1; 9 nucleotides agree with TRBD1. With 3 bases clipped from V and 0 bases from J, the junction kept 5 bases outside the gene matches. CDR1 is LNHDA and CDR2 is SQIVND in the germline V gene (reference sequence). The CDR3 runs to 16 residues. CDR3 region: CASSMGQGVMNTEAFF. CDR3 coding DNA: TGTGCCAGTAGTATGGGACAGGGTGTGATGAACACTGAAGCTTTCTTT.

The V call is TRBV6-1, the J call TRBJ2-7; TRBD2 matches at 12 bases. Germline-derived CDR1 and CDR2 are MNHNS and SASEGT. The CDR3 spans 14 residues. V dropped 10 bases and J dropped 7; count of bases not matched to a gene: 11. The CDR3 loop reads CATATSGRSEEQYF. In nucleotides, the CDR3 is TGTGCCACGGCGACTAGCGGGAGATCGGAAGAGCAGTACTTC.

In its sample, this clonotype was seen many times. The chain employs TRBV20-1 and TRBJ2-5; maybe TRBD2 (5 bases). The CDR3 loop spans 14 amino acids. The ends were cut back, 0 bases at V and 9 bases at J, with 17 bases in the middle. In germline, CDR1 is DFQATT, CDR2 SNEGSKA (reference sequence). The CDR3 region is CSARDLAGLRPQYF. In nucleotides, the CDR3 is TGCAGTGCTAGAGATCTGGCGGGCCTCAGACCCCAGTACTTC.

In its sample, this clonotype was seen a few times. The gene calls are TRBV6-2 or TRBV6-3 and TRBJ2-1, with 7 bases lining up with TRBD2. The ends lost 1 base at V and 14 bases at J; junction bases unmatched: 11. The CDR3 totals 14 residues. Germline CDR1 reads MNHEY; CDR2 reads SVGEGT. CDR3 loop: CASSYLGLAEEKFF. CDR3 sequence (DNA): TGTGCCAGCAGTTACTTAGGGCTAGCGGAGGAAAAGTTCTTC.

This clonotype was recorded a few times. The chain couples TRBV7-3 to TRBJ1-1; 7 bases match TRBD1. Germline CDR1 SGHTA, CDR2 FQGTGA. CDR3 length: 13 residues. V was pared by 5 bases and J by 5 bases, with 5 bases of the junction left unmatched. For the CDR3, the DNA is TGTGCCAGCAGCCGACAGGGTTTTACTGAAGCTTTCTTT. It yields the protein CASSRQGFTEAFF.

This clonotype came up many times. The CDR3 protein is CSATERASSYEQYF. CDR3 nucleotide sequence: TGCAGTGCTACGGAGCGGGCCAGCTCCTACGAGCAGTACTTC. The chain uses TRBV20-1 and TRBJ2-7, with D possibly TRBD2 on 6 matching bases. The CDR3 spans 14 residues. Trimming pared 4 bases from V and 0 bases from J, leaving 13 bases between. The V gene's germline CDR1 is DFQATT and CDR2 SNEGSKA (reference sequence).

This clonotype was seen ten or more times. The rearrangement joins TRBV4-3 to TRBJ1-3; D unclear. This CDR3 region has 14 residues. The V gene's germline CDR1 is LGHNA and CDR2 YSLEER. V was pared by 0 bases and J by 5 bases, with 8 bases between. The CDR3 DNA is TGCGCCAGCAGCCAAGATCTGGGCCGAAACACCATATATTTT. It specifies CASSQDLGRNTIYF.

The chain is built from TRBV9 and TRBJ2-7, with TRBD2 matching over 9 bases. Trimming cost V 0 bases and J 3 bases; bases outside gene matches: 4. CDR3 size: 15 residues. Germline loops: CDR1 SGDLS, CDR2 YYNGEE. The CDR3 reads CASSVEAGGYYEQYF. CDR3 DNA sequence: TGTGCCAGCAGCGTAGAAGCGGGGGGCTACTACGAGCAGTACTTC.

This chain uses TRBV10-3 with TRBJ1-5; 7 bases align to TRBD1. This CDR3 contains 17 residues. Per the germline V gene, CDR1 is ENHRY and CDR2 is SYGVKD. With V trimmed by 3 bases and J by 0 bases, 8 bases remained unmatched. CDR3: CAISELLGTDSNQPQHF. DNA of the CDR3: TGTGCCATCAGTGAATTGCTAGGGACAGATAGCAATCAGCCCCAGCATTTT.

The chain is built from TRBV7-9 and TRBJ1-2; 8 nucleotides line up with TRBD1. The V and J ends lost 2 bases and 5 bases, in that order; junction bases with no gene match: 7. Germline CDR1 is SEHNR and CDR2 is FQNEAQ (reference sequence). The CDR3 length is 15 residues. CDR3 sequence reads: CASSLQGAFKYGYTF. CDR3 DNA sequence: TGTGCCAGCAGCTTACAGGGGGCCTTCAAGTATGGCTACACCTTC.

On this clonotype itself: Just one base apart from a much larger clone, this may be a read error. The CDR3 does not end in the conserved phenylalanine or tryptophan, so this is likely a read error. The V gene is TRBV7-3, the J gene TRBJ2-7; the match to TRBD1 covers 8 bases. The CDR3 has 13 residues. After removal of 3 bases from V and 5 bases from J, the junction contained 3 bases not matched to a gene. From germline, CDR1 is SGHTA and CDR2 FQGTGA. CDR3 nucleotides: TGTGCCAGCAGCTTGGACAGGGTTGACGAGCAGTACTAC. Residues: CASSLDRVDEQYY.

Ten or more counts support this clonotype. This chain uses TRBV5-6 with TRBJ2-7; 7 positions agree with TRBD2. The CDR3 runs to 13 residues. Per the germline V gene, CDR1 is SGHDT and CDR2 is YYEEEE. Trimming took 4 bases from V and 2 from J; bases not matched to a gene: 3. The CDR3 sequence is CASSPAGTYEQYF. In DNA, the CDR3 is TGTGCCAGCAGCCCAGCGGGAACCTACGAGCAGTACTTC. Full variable domain (remainder filled in from reference TRBV5-6 and TRBJ2-7): DAGVTQSPTHLIKTRGQQVTLRCSPKSGHDTVSWYQQALGQGPQFIFQYYEEEERQRGNFPDRFSGHQFPNYSSELNVNALLLGDSALYLCASSPAGTYEQYFGPGTRLTVT.

This clonotype showed up many times. The chain carries TRBV19 and TRBJ1-1; TRBD1 aligns across 7 bases. The germline V gene has CDR1 LNHDA and CDR2 SQIVND (reference sequence). Germline trimming cut 3 bases from V and 4 bases from J; bases unmatched to any gene: 5. CDR3 size: 14 residues. CDR3 protein: CASSMHRGGTEAFF. In nucleotides, the CDR3 is TGTGCCAGTAGTATGCACAGGGGAGGCACTGAAGCTTTCTTT.

This clonotype appeared a few times. The genes are TRBV7-2 and TRBJ2-1; D not resolved. The CDR3 runs 12 residues. CDR1 is SGHTA, CDR2 FQGNSA, per germline. The V gene lost 5 bases and the J gene lost 9 bases, with 11 bases spanning the gap. The CDR3 DNA reads as TGTGCCAGCAGCCCAAGTATCGCTGAGCAGTTCTTC. This codes for CASSPSIAEQFF. The full variable domain, its missing parts supplied by reference TRBV7-2 and TRBJ2-1, is GAGVSQSPSNKVTEKGKDVELRCDPISGHTALYWYRQSLGQGLEFLIYFQGNSAPDKSGLPSDRFSAERTGGSVSTLTIQRTQQEDSAVYLCASSPSIAEQFFGPGTRLTVL.

This clonotype was seen more than once but under ten times. The chain links TRBV7-2 to TRBJ2-5; the D gene is possibly TRBD1 (5 bases). The CDR3 extends over 13 amino acids. Germline CDR1 is SGHTA and CDR2 is FQGNSA. Trimming took off 4 bases at V and 7 bases at J, with 13 bases between the two ends. CDR3 sequence (DNA): TGTGCCAGCAGCTCCCGGACCAGGGCGACCCAGTACTTC. Its translation is CASSSRTRATQYF.